This T cell receptor beta chain was observed in a study of vaccination effects on CD4 cells after COVID-19. Overall study context: Participants completed two doses of the BNT162b2 or mRNA-1273 vaccine. A couple of convalescent patients provided samples 16 days and one week prevaccination. General study findings and limits: Late post-vaccination samples showed marked contraction of infection- and vaccine-induced clones.

V was trimmed by 4 bases and J by 2 bases, leaving 14 bases between them. The CDR3 extends over 15 amino acids. CDR1 is SEHNR and CDR2 is FQNEAQ in the germline V gene (reference sequence). The table came from immunoSEQ multiplex PCR; TCRdb's copy has only in-frame clones and leaves some out. The sample carries about 70,000 clones, roughly 73% recorded once. Within the ViraFEST assay, antigen-specific CD4+ T cells underwent expansion with viral peptide pools prior to sequencing. The culture ran for roughly ten days before CD4+ T cells were isolated. The person's infection with SARS-CoV-2, confirmed by PCR, took place between March and December 2020. A word on this clone: Its target is unknown.

Source: CD4+ T cells from PBMCs cultured with HIV peptides, taken before COVID-19 vaccination. The subset here: HIV-1 Nef peptide pool negative control/reference culture. The source of this sequence is a human donor who had a prior SARS-CoV-2 infection. This chain links TRBV7-9 with TRBJ1-1; D remains unclear. The CDR3 reads CASSSHSRQNTEAFF. The DNA for the CDR3 is TGTGCCAGCAGCTCGCATAGTCGTCAAAACACTGAAGCTTTCTTT.